The subject of this entry is one TCR beta chain. It was during active infection that Seattle patients were enrolled and then longitudinally followed. This sample is drawn from a study of blood T cell repertoires in COVID-19. Study information: Acute and convalescent COVID-19 samples came from the United States, Italy and Spain. Nucleic acid was either cDNA or gDNA, and it came from T cells, B-cell-depleted T cells, or PBMCs.

V dropped 11 bases and J dropped 5 bases, with 19 bases sitting between them. CDR3 length: 13 amino acids. Original analysis: Estimation of nucleated cell counts relied on the amplification of reference gene primers. Generated by immunoSEQ multiplex PCR, the TCRdb table keeps only in-frame clones and is missing some. V and J calls plus clone size are reproduced from that table; the DNA served to infer D and trimming. Counted here are tens of thousands of clones, around 87% occurring once; the ten biggest clones make up about 17%. The J gene is TRBJ2-7, the V gene TRBV12-3 or TRBV12-4; TRBD1 is a possible D gene (6 bases). Input material: peripheral blood. This TCR came from a man aged 40-49 years with COVID-19, enrolled during active disease. The CDR3 coding sequence is TGTGCCCCAGCTCTCCAGGGGTGCGACGAGCAGTACTTC. This encodes CAPALQGCDEQYF.